This TCR beta chain was obtained from a study of cytomegalovirus exposure and HLA in healthy donors. Generated by immunoSEQ multiplex PCR, the TCRdb table keeps only in-frame clones and is missing some. The profile shows roughly 220,000 clones, over 80% of them singletons. The TCR sequence derives from a woman aged 25 to 39 in good health and CMV-seropositive. Input material: PBMCs.

The CDR3, as DNA: TGTGCCACCAGCAAAGGACTAGCGGACCACAATGAGCAGTTCTTC. Protein: CATSKGLADHNEQFF. J is TRBJ2-1 and V is TRBV15; 10 bases fit TRBD2. Germline V lookup: CDR1 LNHNV, CDR2 YYDKDF (reference sequence). With 4 bases clipped from V and 5 bases from J, the junction kept 5 bases outside the gene matches. CDR3 length: 15 amino acids. The whole variable domain, remainder taken from reference TRBV15 and TRBJ2-1, is DAMVIQNPRYQVTQFGKPVTLSCSQTLNHNVMYWYQQKSSQAPKLLFHYYDKDFNNEADTPDNFQSRRPNTSFCFLDIRSPGLGDTAMYLCATSKGLADHNEQFFGPGTRLTVL.